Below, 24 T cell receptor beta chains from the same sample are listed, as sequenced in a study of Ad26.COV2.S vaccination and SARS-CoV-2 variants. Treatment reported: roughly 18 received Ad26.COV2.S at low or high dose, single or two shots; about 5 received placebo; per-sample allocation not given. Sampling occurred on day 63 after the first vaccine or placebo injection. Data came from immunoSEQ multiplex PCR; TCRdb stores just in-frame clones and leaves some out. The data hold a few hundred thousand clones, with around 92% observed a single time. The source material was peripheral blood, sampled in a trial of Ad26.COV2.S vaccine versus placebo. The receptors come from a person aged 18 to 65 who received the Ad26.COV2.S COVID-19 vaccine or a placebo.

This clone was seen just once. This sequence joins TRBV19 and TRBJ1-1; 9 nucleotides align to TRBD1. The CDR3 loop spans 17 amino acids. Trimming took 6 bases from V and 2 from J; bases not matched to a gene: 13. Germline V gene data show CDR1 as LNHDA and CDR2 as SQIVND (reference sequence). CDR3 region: CASRDTGGVHSNTEAFF. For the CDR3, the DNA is TGTGCCAGTAGAGACACAGGGGGCGTTCATTCTAACACTGAAGCTTTCTTT.

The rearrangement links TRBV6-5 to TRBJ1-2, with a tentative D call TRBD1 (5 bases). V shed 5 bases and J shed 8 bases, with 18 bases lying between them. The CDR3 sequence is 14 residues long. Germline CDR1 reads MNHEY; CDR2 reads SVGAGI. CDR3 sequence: CASSPRDSVGGYTF. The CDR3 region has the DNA TGTGCCAGCAGTCCACGGGACTCGGTGGGGGGCTACACCTTC.

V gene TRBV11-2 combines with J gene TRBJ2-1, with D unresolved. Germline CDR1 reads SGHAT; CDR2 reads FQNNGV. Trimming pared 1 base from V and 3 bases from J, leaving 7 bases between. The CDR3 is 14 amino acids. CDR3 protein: CASSLGRHYNEQFF. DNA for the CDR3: TGTGCCAGCAGCTTAGGCCGCCACTACAATGAGCAGTTCTTC.

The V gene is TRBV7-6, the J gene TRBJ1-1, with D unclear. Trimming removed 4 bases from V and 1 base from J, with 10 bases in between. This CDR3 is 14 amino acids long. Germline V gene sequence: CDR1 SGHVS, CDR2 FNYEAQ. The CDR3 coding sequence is TGTGCCAGCAGCTCCCGACGGGGGAACACTGAAGCTTTCTTT. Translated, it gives CASSSRRGNTEAFF.

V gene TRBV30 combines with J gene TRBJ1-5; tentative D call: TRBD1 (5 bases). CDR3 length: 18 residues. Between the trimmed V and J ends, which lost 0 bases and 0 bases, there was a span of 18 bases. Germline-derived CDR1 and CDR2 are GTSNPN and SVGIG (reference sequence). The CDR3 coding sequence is TGTGCCTGGAGTGTAAGAAATGGGGCATCTTATAGCAATCAGCCCCAGCATTTT. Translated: CAWSVRNGASYSNQPQHF.

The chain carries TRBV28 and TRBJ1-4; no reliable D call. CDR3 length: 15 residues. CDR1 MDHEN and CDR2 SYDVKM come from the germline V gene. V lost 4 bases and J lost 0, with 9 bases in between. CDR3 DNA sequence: TGTGCCAGCAGTTCACATGGGGCAACTAATGAAAAACTGTTTTTT. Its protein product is CASSSHGATNEKLFF.

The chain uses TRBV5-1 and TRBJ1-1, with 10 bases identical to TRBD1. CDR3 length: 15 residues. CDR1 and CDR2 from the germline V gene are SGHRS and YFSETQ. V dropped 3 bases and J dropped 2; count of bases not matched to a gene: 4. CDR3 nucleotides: TGCGCCAGCAGCTCCAGACAGGGGGCAAACACTGAAGCTTTCTTT. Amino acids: CASSSRQGANTEAFF.

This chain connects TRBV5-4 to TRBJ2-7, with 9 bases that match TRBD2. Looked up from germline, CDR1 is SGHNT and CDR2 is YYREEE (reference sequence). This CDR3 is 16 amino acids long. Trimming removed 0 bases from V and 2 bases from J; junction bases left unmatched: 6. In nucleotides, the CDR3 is TGTGCCAGCAGCTTGGATTCCCAGCGGGGGGCCTACGAGCAGTACTTC. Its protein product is CASSLDSQRGAYEQYF.

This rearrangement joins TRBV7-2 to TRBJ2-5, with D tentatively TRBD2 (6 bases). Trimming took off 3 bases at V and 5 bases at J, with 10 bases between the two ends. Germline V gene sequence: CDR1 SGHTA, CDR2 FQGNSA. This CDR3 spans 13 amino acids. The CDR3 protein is CASSLGGVETQYF. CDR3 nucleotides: TGTGCCAGCAGCTTGGGAGGAGTTGAGACCCAGTACTTC.

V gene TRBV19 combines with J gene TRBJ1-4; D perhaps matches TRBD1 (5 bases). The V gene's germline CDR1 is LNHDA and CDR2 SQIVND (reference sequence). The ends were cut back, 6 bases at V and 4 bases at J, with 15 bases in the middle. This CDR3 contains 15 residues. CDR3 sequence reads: CASRPQGHDNEKLFF. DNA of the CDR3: TGTGCCAGTAGACCTCAGGGCCACGATAATGAAAAACTGTTTTTT.

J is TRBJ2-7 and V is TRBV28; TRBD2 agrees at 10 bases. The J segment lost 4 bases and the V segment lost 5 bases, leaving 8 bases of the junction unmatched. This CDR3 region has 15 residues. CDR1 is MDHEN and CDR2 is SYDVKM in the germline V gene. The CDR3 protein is CASSQRGGGGYEQYF. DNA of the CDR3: TGTGCCAGCAGTCAGCGGGGGGGCGGAGGTTACGAGCAGTACTTC.

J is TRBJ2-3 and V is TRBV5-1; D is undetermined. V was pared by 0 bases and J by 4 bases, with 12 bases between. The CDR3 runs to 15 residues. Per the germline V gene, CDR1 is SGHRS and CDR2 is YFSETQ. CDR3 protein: CASSLDRAAADTQYF. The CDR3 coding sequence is TGCGCCAGCAGCTTGGATCGGGCGGCAGCAGATACGCAGTATTTT.

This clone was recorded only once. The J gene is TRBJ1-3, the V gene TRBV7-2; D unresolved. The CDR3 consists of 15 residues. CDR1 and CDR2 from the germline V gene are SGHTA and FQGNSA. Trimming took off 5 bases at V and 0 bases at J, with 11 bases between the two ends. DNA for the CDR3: TGTGCCAGCAGCGTCCGACTGCACTCTGGAAACACCATATATTTT. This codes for CASSVRLHSGNTIYF.

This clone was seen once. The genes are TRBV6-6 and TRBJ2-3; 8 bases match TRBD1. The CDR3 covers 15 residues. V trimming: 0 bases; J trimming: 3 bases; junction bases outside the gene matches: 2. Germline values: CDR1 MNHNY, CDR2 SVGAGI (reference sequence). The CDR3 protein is CASSYSRTGTDTQYF. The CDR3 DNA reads TGTGCCAGCAGTTACTCCCGGACAGGGACAGATACGCAGTATTTT.

In DNA form, the CDR3 reads TGTGCCAGCCGGGGGGCAGGTCAGGCCATATATTTT. Translation: CASRGAGQAIYF. The rearrangement joins TRBV28 to TRBJ1-3; perhaps TRBD1 as D (6 bases). This CDR3 is built from 12 residues. V was trimmed by 8 bases and J by 11 bases, leaving 16 bases between them. Germline V gene sequence: CDR1 MDHEN, CDR2 SYDVKM.

CDR3 DNA sequence: TGTGCCAGCAGCGTAGATGGGGCAGGCGGGCAGCCCCAGCATTTT. Amino acid sequence: CASSVDGAGGQPQHF. The chain joins TRBV9 to TRBJ1-5; D may be TRBD1 (5 bases). V lost 0 bases and J 7 bases, leaving 14 bases between the germline ends. Germline V lookup: CDR1 SGDLS, CDR2 YYNGEE. This CDR3 contains 15 residues.

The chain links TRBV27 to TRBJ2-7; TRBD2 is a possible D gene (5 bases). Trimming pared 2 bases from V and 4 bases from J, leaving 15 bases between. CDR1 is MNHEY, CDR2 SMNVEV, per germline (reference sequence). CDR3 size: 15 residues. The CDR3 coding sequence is TGTGCCAGCAGTTTAAGTGGCTCTAGCTTGTACGAGCAGTACTTC. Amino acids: CASSLSGSSLYEQYF.

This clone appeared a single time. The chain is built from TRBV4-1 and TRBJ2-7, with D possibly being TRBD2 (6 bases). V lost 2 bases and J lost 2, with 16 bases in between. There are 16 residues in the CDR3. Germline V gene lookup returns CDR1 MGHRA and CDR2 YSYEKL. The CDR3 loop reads CASSQSWGSSAYEQYF. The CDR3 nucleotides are TGCGCCAGCAGCCAATCCTGGGGCTCTAGCGCCTACGAGCAGTACTTC.

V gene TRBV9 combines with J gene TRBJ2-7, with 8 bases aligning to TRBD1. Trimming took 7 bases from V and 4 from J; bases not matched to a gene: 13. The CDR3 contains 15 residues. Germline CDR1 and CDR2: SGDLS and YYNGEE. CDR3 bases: TGTGCCAGCCCCCCGACCCCAGGGGGCCTGTACGAGCAGTACTTC. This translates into CASPPTPGGLYEQYF. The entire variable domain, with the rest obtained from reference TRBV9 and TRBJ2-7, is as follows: DSGVTQTPKHLITATGQRVTLRCSPRSGDLSVYWYQQSLDQGLQFLIQYYNGEERAKGNILERFSAQQFPDLHSELNLSSLELGDSALYFCASPPTPGGLYEQYFGPGTRLTVT.

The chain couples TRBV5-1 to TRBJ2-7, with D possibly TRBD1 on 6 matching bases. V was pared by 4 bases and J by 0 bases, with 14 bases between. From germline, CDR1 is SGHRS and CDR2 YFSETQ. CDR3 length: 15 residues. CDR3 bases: TGCGCCAGCAGCCCCTTAACAGGGAGCTCCTACGAGCAGTACTTC. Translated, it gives CASSPLTGSSYEQYF.

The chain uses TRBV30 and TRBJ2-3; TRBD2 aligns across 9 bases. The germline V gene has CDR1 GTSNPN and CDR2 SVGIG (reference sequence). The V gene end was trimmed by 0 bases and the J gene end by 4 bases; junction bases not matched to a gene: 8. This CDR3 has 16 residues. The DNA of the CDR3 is TGTGCCTGGAGTGTAATGGCGGGGGGGCCCGCAGATACGCAGTATTTT. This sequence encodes CAWSVMAGGPADTQYF.

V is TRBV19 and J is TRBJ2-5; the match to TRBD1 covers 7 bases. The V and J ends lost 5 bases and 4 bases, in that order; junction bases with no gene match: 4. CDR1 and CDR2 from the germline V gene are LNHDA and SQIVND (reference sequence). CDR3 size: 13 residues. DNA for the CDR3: TGTGCCAGTAGTTCGGGACAGAGAGAGACCCAGTACTTC. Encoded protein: CASSSGQRETQYF.

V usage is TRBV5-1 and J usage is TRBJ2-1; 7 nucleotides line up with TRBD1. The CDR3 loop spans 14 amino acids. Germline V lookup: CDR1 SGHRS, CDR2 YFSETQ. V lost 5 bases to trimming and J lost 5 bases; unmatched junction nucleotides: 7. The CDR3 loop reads CASRTTGVHNEQFF. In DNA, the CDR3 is TGCGCCAGCAGGACTACAGGGGTCCACAATGAGCAGTTCTTC.

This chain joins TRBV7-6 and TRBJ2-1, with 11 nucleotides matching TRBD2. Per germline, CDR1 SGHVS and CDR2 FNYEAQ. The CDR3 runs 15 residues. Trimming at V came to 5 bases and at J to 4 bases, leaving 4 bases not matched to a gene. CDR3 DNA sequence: TGTGCCAGCAGCGGGGGACTAGCGGTTTACAATGAGCAGTTCTTC. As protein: CASSGGLAVYNEQFF. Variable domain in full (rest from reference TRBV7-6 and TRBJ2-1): GAGVSQSPRYKVTKRGQDVALRCDPISGHVSLYWYRQALGQGPEFLTYFNYEAQQDKSGLPNDRFSAERPEGSISTLTIQRTEQRDSAMYRCASSGGLAVYNEQFFGPGTRLTVL.